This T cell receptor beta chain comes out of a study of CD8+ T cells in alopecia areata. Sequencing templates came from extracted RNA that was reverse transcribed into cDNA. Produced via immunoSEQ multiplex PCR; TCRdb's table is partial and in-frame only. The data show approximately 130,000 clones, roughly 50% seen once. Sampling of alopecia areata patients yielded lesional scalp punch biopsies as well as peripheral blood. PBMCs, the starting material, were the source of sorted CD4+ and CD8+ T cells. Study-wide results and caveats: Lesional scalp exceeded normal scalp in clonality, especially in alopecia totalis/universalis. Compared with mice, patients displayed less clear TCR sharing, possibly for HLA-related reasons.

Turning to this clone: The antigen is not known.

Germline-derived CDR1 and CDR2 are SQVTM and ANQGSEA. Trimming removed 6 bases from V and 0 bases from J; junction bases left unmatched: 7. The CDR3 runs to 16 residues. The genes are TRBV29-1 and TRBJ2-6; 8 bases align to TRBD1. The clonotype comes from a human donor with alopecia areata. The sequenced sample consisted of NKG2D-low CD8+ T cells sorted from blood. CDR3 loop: CSVGKGQASGANVLTF. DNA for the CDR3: TGCAGCGTCGGCAAGGGACAGGCCTCTGGGGCCAACGTCCTGACTTTC.